This TCR beta chain was identified in a study of blood T cell repertoires in COVID-19. Across the study: Samples representing acute and convalescent COVID-19 were sourced from the United States, Italy and Spain.

Assay used: immunoSEQ multiplex PCR; TCRdb lists only in-frame clones, some missing. The data hold approximately 220,000 clones, with 86% observed a single time. Participants had their cohort set by participant-reported clinical history. The CDR3 consists of 16 residues. Germline V gene data show CDR1 as SGHRS and CDR2 as YFSETQ. V lost 3 bases and J lost 6, with 21 bases in between. This TCR was sampled from a woman aged 40-49 years with acute COVID-19. Sequenced material: PBMCs or T cells enriched from blood (not recorded which). The chain combines TRBV5-1 with TRBJ1-2; possibly TRBD1 for D (6 bases). The DNA of the CDR3 is TGCGCCAGCAGCTCGCCGAAACAGGGACCCAAGGATGGCTACACCTTC. This gives the protein CASSSPKQGPKDGYTF.